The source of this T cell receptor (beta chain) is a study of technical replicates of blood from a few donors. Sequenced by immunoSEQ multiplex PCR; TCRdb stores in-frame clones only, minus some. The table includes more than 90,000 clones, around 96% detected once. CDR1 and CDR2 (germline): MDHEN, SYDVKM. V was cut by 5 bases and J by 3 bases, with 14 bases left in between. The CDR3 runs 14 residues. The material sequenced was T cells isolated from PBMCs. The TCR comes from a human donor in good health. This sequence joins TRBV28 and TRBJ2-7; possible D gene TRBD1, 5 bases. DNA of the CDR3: TGTGCCAGCAGTCTCGCGGACATACACTACGAGCAGTACTTC. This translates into CASSLADIHYEQYF.